The entry below describes one TCR beta chain. The antigen remains unidentified. This cohort consisted of healthy bone marrow donors. Trimming took 1 base from V and 4 from J, leaving 10 bases between them. CDR1 and CDR2 (germline): SGHTA, FQGNSA. The CDR3 spans 14 residues. This record comes from a study of cytomegalovirus exposure and HLA in healthy donors. Notes on the study in general: Reportedly, fewer N-insertions than the approximately 690-donor mean appeared in an Asian-associated ancestry cluster in a later analysis. The authors enumerated 150 to 200 TCR beta chains as linked to cytomegalovirus.

This PCR relied on a set of 60 Vbeta primers and 13 Jbeta primers. Sequencing was performed with immunoSEQ multiplex PCR; in TCRdb, only in-frame clones are kept and a portion is missing. The sample shows approximately 150,000 clones, about 82% of them seen only once. This TCR was sampled from a woman in her thirties in good health and CMV-seropositive. Material for sequencing was PBMCs. The genes are TRBV7-2 and TRBJ1-1; tentatively, D is TRBD1 (5 bases). This CDR3 reads CASSLGRGGTEAFF. CDR3 nucleotide sequence: TGTGCCAGCAGCTTAGGAAGGGGAGGCACTGAAGCTTTCTTT.